This T cell receptor beta chain was captured by sequencing in a study of control samples from healthy donors and cancer patients (dated by TCRdb to about 2020). As concerns this clone: Its antigen has not been determined. Nothing much larger sits one base from this clone, and base qualities are not available.

The CDR3 goes from the cysteine to the phenylalanine over 14 residues. Only the CDR3 region is kept as DNA, spanning 42 bases read in frame from base 1. The germline V gene yields SGHTA for CDR1 and FQGNSA for CDR2. The junction shows trimming of 1 base on V and 11 bases on J, plus 15 bases between the germline ends. Receptor amplification or capture employed the immunoSEQ multiplex PCR assay. The table was pulled from immuneACCESS by TCRdb, which kept in-frame rearrangements only. Such tables lose some clones; where checked, under half of the loss comes from unresolved V genes, and the rest has no known cause. Present in this sample are about 120,000 clones, around 93% of which were seen just once. The ten largest make up 2.1% of the sample.

The sequence links TRBV7-2 to TRBJ1-5; TRBD1 is perhaps the D gene, given 5 matching bases. This clonotype originated in a woman aged 45-65 years in good health. Sequencing was done on a sample of blood. CDR3 loop: CASSLVAGSRTQHF. The DNA sequence is TGTGCCAGCAGCTTAGTGGCAGGGTCAAGGACCCAGCATTTT.